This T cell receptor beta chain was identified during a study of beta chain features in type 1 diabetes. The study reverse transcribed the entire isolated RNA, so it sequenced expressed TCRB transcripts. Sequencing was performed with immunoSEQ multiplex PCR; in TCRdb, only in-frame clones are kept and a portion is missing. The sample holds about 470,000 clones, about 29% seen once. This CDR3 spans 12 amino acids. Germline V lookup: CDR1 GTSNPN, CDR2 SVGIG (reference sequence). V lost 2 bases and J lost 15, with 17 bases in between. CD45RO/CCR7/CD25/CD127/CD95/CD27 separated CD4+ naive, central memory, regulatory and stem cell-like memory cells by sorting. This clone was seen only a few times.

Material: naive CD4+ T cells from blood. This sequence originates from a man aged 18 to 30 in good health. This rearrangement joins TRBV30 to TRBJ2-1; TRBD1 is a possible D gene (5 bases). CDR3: CAWSPPPGYRFF. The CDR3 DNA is TGTGCCTGGAGTCCGCCGCCAGGGTATCGGTTCTTC. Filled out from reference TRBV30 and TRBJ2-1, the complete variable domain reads SQTIHQWPATLVQPVGSPLSLECTVEGTSNPNLYWYRQAAGRGLQLLFYSVGIGQISSEVPQNLSASRPQDRQFILSSKKLLLSDSGFYLCAWSPPPGYRFFGPGTRLTVL.